This entry lists 30 T cell receptor beta chains sequenced from one sample in a study of blood T cell repertoires in COVID-19 (dated by TCRdb to about 2020). Receptors were amplified or captured by the immunoSEQ multiplex PCR assay. Not all clones reach the TCRdb copy of this immuneACCESS table, which keeps in-frame sequences only. Checked studies attribute under half of the gap to unresolved V genes and leave the rest unexplained. The sample table holds some 100,000 clones, of which around 90% were seen once. The top ten clones comprise under 7% of the sample. Sequences were obtained from peripheral blood. These receptors were obtained from a woman aged 55-75 years with acute or convalescent COVID-19.

The chain has TRBV24-1 and TRBJ2-5, with D unresolved. CDR1 is KGHDR and CDR2 is SFDVKD in the germline V gene. CDR3 length: 15 amino acids. With 3 bases removed from V and 5 bases from J, the gap between germline ends came to 15 bases. DNA of the CDR3: TGTGCCACCAGTGATGGTCTAGTCCGTGGGGAGACCCAGTACTTC. This translates into CATSDGLVRGETQYF.

This clone occurred once. The chain carries TRBV9 and TRBJ2-2; 8 bases are a match to TRBD1. With 1 base clipped from V and 6 bases from J, the junction kept 5 bases outside the gene matches. This CDR3 region has 15 residues. CDR1 is SGDLS and CDR2 is YYNGEE in the germline V gene. The CDR3 coding sequence is TGTGCCAGCAGCGTAAGTTCAGGGGGCGCCGGGGAGCTGTTTTTT. Translating it yields CASSVSSGGAGELFF.

The chain combines TRBV19 with TRBJ1-1; D unresolved. Trimming stripped 4 bases from V and 0 bases from J, with 12 bases between. Germline V lookup: CDR1 LNHDA, CDR2 SQIVND (reference sequence). This CDR3 region has 15 residues. CDR3 coding DNA: TGTGCCAGTAGTAACCCCCGAGGGATGAACACTGAAGCTTTCTTT. Translated: CASSNPRGMNTEAFF.

The V call is TRBV15, the J call TRBJ2-3; 9 bases fit TRBD2. Germline V gene lookup returns CDR1 LNHNV and CDR2 YYDKDF (reference sequence). Germline trimming cut 3 bases from V and 4 bases from J; bases unmatched to any gene: 11. The CDR3 has 17 amino acids. This CDR3 reads CATSSGLATKVADTQYF. CDR3 nucleotides: TGTGCCACCAGCAGCGGACTAGCGACGAAGGTGGCAGATACGCAGTATTTT.

V gene TRBV28 combines with J gene TRBJ1-6; D not certain. Trimming cost V 4 bases and J 10 bases, with 17 bases left between them. Germline V gene data show CDR1 as MDHEN and CDR2 as SYDVKM. The CDR3 consists of 15 residues. CDR3: CASSSAFDSRSPLHF. CDR3 nucleotides: TGTGCCAGCAGTTCAGCATTCGATTCGAGGTCACCCCTCCACTTT.

This chain links TRBV25-1 with TRBJ2-3, with TRBD2 matching over 10 bases. Germline V gene sequence: CDR1 MGHDK, CDR2 SYGVNS. This CDR3 has 15 amino acids. The ends lost 2 bases at V and 3 bases at J; junction bases unmatched: 2. CDR3 sequence (DNA): TGTGCCAGCAGTGAAATTAGCGGGAGGACAGATACGCAGTATTTT. Translated: CASSEISGRTDTQYF.

The chain recombines TRBV19 with TRBJ2-2; 7 bases map to TRBD1. V dropped 5 bases and J dropped 1; count of bases not matched to a gene: 1. The germline V gene encodes CDR1 LNHDA and CDR2 SQIVND (reference sequence). The CDR3 has 14 amino acids. In nucleotides, the CDR3 is TGTGCCAGTAGTGGACAGGTGAACACCGGGGAGCTGTTTTTT. It encodes CASSGQVNTGELFF.

CDR3 amino acids: CASSTGQSNQPQHF. CDR3 DNA: TGTGCCAGTAGTACAGGGCAGAGCAATCAGCCCCAGCATTTT. The chain couples TRBV19 to TRBJ1-5, with D possibly matching TRBD1 (5 bases). V was trimmed by 4 bases and J by 1 base, leaving 8 bases between them. In germline, CDR1 is LNHDA, CDR2 SQIVND (reference sequence). The CDR3 runs to 14 residues.

The chain carries TRBV7-2 and TRBJ1-2; TRBD1 is a possible D gene (6 bases). V was cut by 4 bases and J by 6 bases, with 27 bases left in between. Germline loops: CDR1 SGHTA, CDR2 FQGNSA. This CDR3 contains 18 residues. CDR3 protein: CASSSQGGLRSATHGYTF. In nucleotides, the CDR3 is TGTGCCAGCAGCTCACAGGGAGGGCTCCGATCGGCAACCCATGGCTACACCTTC.

This chain uses TRBV15 with TRBJ1-3, with a possible D match to TRBD1 (5 bases). Trimming shortened V by 0 bases and J by 4 bases, and 10 bases separated the two germline ends. CDR3 size: 15 residues. Germline lookup yields CDR1 LNHNV and CDR2 YYDKDF (reference sequence). This chain's CDR3 is CATSRDPGVGNTIYF. CDR3 DNA sequence: TGTGCCACCAGCAGAGATCCGGGGGTCGGAAACACCATATATTTT.

This clone has just one count. This chain uses TRBV29-1 with TRBJ1-1, with 7 nucleotides matching TRBD1. The CDR3 runs to 12 residues. Trimming at V came to 6 bases and at J to 4 bases, leaving 5 bases not matched to a gene. The germline V gene has CDR1 SQVTM and CDR2 ANQGSEA. The CDR3 nucleotides are TGCAGCGTGGACGGGACAGTCACTGAAGCTTTCTTT. It specifies CSVDGTVTEAFF.

The chain combines TRBV29-1 with TRBJ1-2; TRBD1 matches 8 bases. The germline CDR1 and CDR2 sequences are SQVTM and ANQGSEA. The length of the CDR3 is 13 residues. With 3 bases clipped from V and 3 bases from J, the junction kept 3 bases outside the gene matches. Written as DNA, the CDR3 is TGCAGCGTTGATACGACAGGGGACTATGGCTACACCTTC. Its translation: CSVDTTGDYGYTF. The variable domain in full, with the rest retrieved from reference TRBV29-1 and TRBJ1-2, is SAVISQKPSRDICQRGTSLTIQCQVDSQVTMMFWYRQQPGQSLTLIATANQGSEATYESGFVIDKFPISRPNLTFSTLTVSNMSPEDSSIYLCSVDTTGDYGYTFGSGTRLTVV.

The rearrangement uses TRBV28 and TRBJ2-3; 7 nucleotides match TRBD2. The V and J ends lost 7 bases and 2 bases, in that order; junction bases with no gene match: 6. The germline V gene encodes CDR1 MDHEN and CDR2 SYDVKM. The CDR3 contains 14 residues. The CDR3 region has the DNA TGTGCCAGCATACCTAGCGGTGTCACAGATACGCAGTATTTT. Encoded protein: CASIPSGVTDTQYF.

The V and J genes are TRBV3-1 (or the pseudogene TRBV3-2) and TRBJ2-7; TRBD1 aligns across 9 bases. Germline trimming cut 4 bases from V and 0 bases from J; bases unmatched to any gene: 10. The CDR3 loop spans 17 amino acids. Germline V gives CDR1 LGHDT, CDR2 YNNKEL (reference sequence). The CDR3: CASSPYPGQGSSYEQYF. For the CDR3, the DNA is TGTGCCAGCAGCCCCTACCCGGGACAGGGTAGCTCCTACGAGCAGTACTTC.

The chain joins TRBV2 to TRBJ2-3; the match to TRBD2 covers 9 bases. The length of the CDR3 is 15 residues. With 6 bases clipped from V and 2 bases from J, the junction kept 6 bases outside the gene matches. Looked up from germline, CDR1 is SNHLY and CDR2 is FYNNEI. As DNA, the CDR3 is TGTGCCAGCAGATCTAGCGGGACCCTCACAGATACGCAGTATTTT. Its translation: CASRSSGTLTDTQYF.

The rearrangement joins TRBV23-1 to TRBJ2-7; TRBD1 matches 7 bases. TRBV23-1 is assigned to the ORF class and has an uncertain function. The CDR3 sequence is 13 residues long. V lost 2 bases, J lost 7 bases, and 5 bases stayed unmatched. CDR3 coding DNA: TGCGCCAGCAGTCAAGACAGGGTGGGAGAGCAGTACGTC. This translates into CASSQDRVGEQYV.

The chain is built from TRBV14 and TRBJ2-3; TRBD1 agrees at 8 bases. The CDR3 is 17 residues long. In germline, CDR1 is SGHDN, CDR2 FVKESK. V lost 0 bases, J lost 5 bases, and 10 bases stayed unmatched. The CDR3 sequence is CASSQDLGRGLGDTQYF. CDR3 nucleotide sequence: TGTGCCAGCAGCCAAGATCTCGGCAGGGGGCTGGGAGATACGCAGTATTTT.

This clone was seen just once. The chain's CDR3 is CASSQENRGYEQYF. The CDR3 DNA sequence: TGCGCCAGCAGCCAAGAGAACAGGGGCTACGAGCAGTACTTC. This sequence joins TRBV4-1 and TRBJ2-7; TRBD1 aligns across 7 bases. V lost 0 bases to trimming and J lost 3 bases; unmatched junction nucleotides: 2. This CDR3 has 14 amino acids. Looked up from germline, CDR1 is MGHRA and CDR2 is YSYEKL.

The J gene is TRBJ1-2, the V gene TRBV30; D ambiguous. The CDR3 consists of 13 residues. Trimming stripped 3 bases from V and 3 bases from J, with 11 bases between. Germline V lookup: CDR1 GTSNPN, CDR2 SVGIG (reference sequence). The CDR3 bases are TGTGCCTGGAGGTGGGCAGGCGACTATGGCTACACCTTC. Amino acids: CAWRWAGDYGYTF.

This clone was counted a single time. The J gene is TRBJ2-1, the V gene TRBV7-9; 9 bases map to TRBD2. Unmatched junction bases numbered 5, after V lost 0 bases and J lost 5 bases. The germline V gene has CDR1 SEHNR and CDR2 FQNEAQ (reference sequence). The CDR3 is 16 amino acids. The CDR3 DNA reads as TGTGCCAGCAGCTTAGCTAGGACTAGCGCGGACAATGAGCAGTTCTTC. This gives the protein CASSLARTSADNEQFF.

V and J are TRBV6-5 and TRBJ1-3; D is ambiguous. The germline gives CDR1 MNHEY, CDR2 SVGAGI. The CDR3 totals 13 residues. V was trimmed by 6 bases and J by 2 bases, leaving 8 bases between them. The CDR3 coding sequence is TGTGCCAGCAGAGAGGGTACTGGAAACACCATATATTTT. Its translation: CASREGTGNTIYF.

CDR3 bases: TGTGCCAGCAGGCCCGGGACAGGGATTCAGGTCTACAATGAGCAGTTCTTC. Translation gives CASRPGTGIQVYNEQFF. This chain uses TRBV5-4 with TRBJ2-1, with 9 bases that match TRBD1. V was pared by 5 bases and J by 3 bases, with 12 bases of the junction left unmatched. The CDR3 loop spans 17 amino acids. Per germline, CDR1 SGHNT and CDR2 YYREEE (reference sequence).

The chain joins TRBV5-4 to TRBJ2-4; 12 nucleotides align to TRBD2. The germline V gene encodes CDR1 SGHNT and CDR2 YYREEE (reference sequence). The CDR3 sequence is 18 residues long. The ends lost 0 bases at V and 1 base at J; junction bases unmatched: 5. The CDR3, as DNA: TGTGCCAGCAGCTTGGGACTAGCGGGAGAAAGGGCCAAAAACATTCAGTACTTC. Its translation: CASSLGLAGERAKNIQYF.

The chain employs TRBV11-3 and TRBJ2-7; a weak D match, TRBD2 (5 bases). The CDR3 is 14 residues long. The ends were cut back, 6 bases at V and 2 bases at J, with 14 bases in the middle. Germline assignment: CDR1 SGHNT and CDR2 YENEEA. CDR3 in amino acids: CASSPSGNTYEQYF. The CDR3 coding sequence is TGTGCCAGCAGTCCAAGCGGAAATACCTACGAGCAGTACTTC.

The chain combines TRBV6-5 with TRBJ2-2, with D uncertain. The germline gives CDR1 MNHEY, CDR2 SVGAGI. The CDR3 length is 14 residues. V was shortened by 7 bases and J by 1 base, with 10 bases between the two germline ends. Here the CDR3 reads CASMRLQNTGELFF. CDR3 in DNA: TGTGCCAGCATGAGGTTACAGAACACCGGGGAGCTGTTTTTT.

The rearrangement joins TRBV9 to TRBJ2-1, with 8 positions matching TRBD2. The ends lost 6 bases at V and 6 bases at J; junction bases unmatched: 5. This CDR3 comprises 13 residues. Germline V CDR1 and CDR2: SGDLS, YYNGEE. CDR3 sequence (DNA): TGTGCCAGCAACGGGAGGGCCGTCAATGAGCAGTTCTTC. Translation gives CASNGRAVNEQFF.

The chain uses TRBV5-1 and TRBJ2-5, with 7 bases that match TRBD2. The CDR3 totals 17 residues. J was trimmed by 4 bases and V by 0 bases; bases with no gene match: 12. Germline V CDR1 and CDR2: SGHRS, YFSETQ. CDR3 protein: CASSLEGAGRIGETQYF. The CDR3 DNA reads TGCGCCAGCAGCTTGGAAGGAGCGGGGCGGATCGGAGAGACCCAGTACTTC.

V gene TRBV6-5 combines with J gene TRBJ1-2, with TRBD1 matching 7 bases. This CDR3 has 12 amino acids. J was trimmed by 8 bases and V by 7 bases; bases with no gene match: 7. In germline, CDR1 is MNHEY, CDR2 SVGAGI. The CDR3 DNA reads as TGTGCCAGCACCCCAGGGGGAAGCGGCTACACCTTC. Protein product: CASTPGGSGYTF.

This clone has a handful of counts. The rearrangement uses TRBV6-5 and TRBJ1-1; no clear D gene. Trimming stripped 2 bases from V and 6 bases from J, with 13 bases between. Germline V gene sequence: CDR1 MNHEY, CDR2 SVGAGI. The CDR3 covers 14 residues. This CDR3 is CASSYPGPRSEAFF. The CDR3 DNA sequence: TGTGCCAGCAGTTACCCGGGTCCGCGATCTGAAGCTTTCTTT.

The V call is TRBV28, the J call TRBJ1-2; 7 bases map to TRBD1. The CDR3 runs to 15 residues. Germline CDR1 MDHEN, CDR2 SYDVKM. The trim removed 5 bases at V and 8 bases at J, leaving 14 bases unmatched. The CDR3 reads CASSLARRGQWGYTF. In DNA form, the CDR3 reads TGTGCCAGCAGTCTCGCTAGAAGGGGACAGTGGGGCTACACCTTC.